This T cell receptor beta chain originates from a study of beta chain features in type 1 diabetes. Study-level information: Healthy donors, compared against patients, showed similar age, gender and cell yields. Whole-study findings and limits: Shorter TCRB CDR3s, moderately but significantly so, were found in Type 1 diabetes patients in all four CD4+ subsets. Insertions at VDJ junctions were less frequent in type 1 diabetes patients. These patients also deleted more nucleotides at the same junctions.

The authors reverse transcribed all of the isolated RNA, so sequencing captured expressed TCRB transcripts. Method: immunoSEQ multiplex PCR; TCRdb's copy keeps in-frame clones and lacks some. Here the sample spans around 340,000 clones, around 9.7% being singletons. As concerns this clone: Its target is not known.

The ends lost 5 bases at V and 12 bases at J; junction bases unmatched: 6. Germline CDR1 is MNHNY and CDR2 is SVGAGI (reference sequence). CDR3 length: 11 residues. Over 95% purity was reached by all sorted populations. The sequenced sample consisted of central memory CD4+ T cells from blood. This chain connects TRBV6-6 to TRBJ1-2; TRBD1 matches at 7 bases. The receptor was isolated from a man aged 25-45 years with type 1 diabetes. CDR3 sequence reads: CASSTGAADTF. Written as DNA, the CDR3 is TGTGCCAGCAGTACAGGGGCGGCTGACACCTTC.